This TCR beta chain was captured in a study of CD8 T cells in Susac syndrome. CDR3 length: 14 amino acids. The V gene end was trimmed by 7 bases and the J gene end by 4 bases; junction bases not matched to a gene: 7. The germline CDR1 and CDR2 sequences are SGHNT and YYREEE (reference sequence). Random hexamers served to reverse transcribe about 0.45 to 1 ug RNA. TCRdb redid the calling of the immunoSEQ multiplex PCR reads with MiXCR, one entry per CDR3 protein. The repertoire consists of some 200,000 distinct CDR3 sequences, with around nine tenths occurring once and the leading ten covering 0.085% to 0.09%.

The sequenced sample was CD4+ T cells from PBMCs. The receptor's source is a human donor with Susac syndrome. The V and J genes are TRBV5-4 and TRBJ2-2, with 7 bases that match TRBD1. CDR3 nucleotide sequence: TGTGCCAGCTTGCGACAGGGTGCCACCGGGGAGCTGTTTTTT. Encoded protein: CASLRQGATGELFF.